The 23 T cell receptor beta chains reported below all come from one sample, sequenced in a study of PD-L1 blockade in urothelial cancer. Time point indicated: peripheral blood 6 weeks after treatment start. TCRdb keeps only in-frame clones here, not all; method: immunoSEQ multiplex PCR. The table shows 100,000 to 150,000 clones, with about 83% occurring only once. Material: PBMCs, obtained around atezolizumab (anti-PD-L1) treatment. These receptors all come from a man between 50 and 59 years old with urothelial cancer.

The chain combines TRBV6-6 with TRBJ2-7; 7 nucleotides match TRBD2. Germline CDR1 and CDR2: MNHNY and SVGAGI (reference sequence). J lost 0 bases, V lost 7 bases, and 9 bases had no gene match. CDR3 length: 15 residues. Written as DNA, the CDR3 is TGTGCCAGCACTTTTAACAGCGGGGACTCCTACGAGCAGTACTTC. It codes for CASTFNSGDSYEQYF.

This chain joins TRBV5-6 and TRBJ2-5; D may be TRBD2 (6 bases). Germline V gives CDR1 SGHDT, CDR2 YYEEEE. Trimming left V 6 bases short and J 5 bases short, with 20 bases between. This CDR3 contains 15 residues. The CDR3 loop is CASKTGTHNGETQYF. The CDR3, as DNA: TGTGCCAGCAAAACCGGGACTCACAACGGGGAGACCCAGTACTTC. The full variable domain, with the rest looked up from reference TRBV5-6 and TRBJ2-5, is DAGVTQSPTHLIKTRGQQVTLRCSPKSGHDTVSWYQQALGQGPQFIFQYYEEEERQRGNFPDRFSGHQFPNYSSELNVNALLLGDSALYLCASKTGTHNGETQYFGPGTRLLVL.

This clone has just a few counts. The CDR3 DNA reads as TGTGCCTGGAGTCAACGAGGGGGTCCCAATGGACCCCAGCATTTT. Encoded protein: CAWSQRGGPNGPQHF. The rearrangement uses TRBV30 and TRBJ1-5; D possibly corresponds to TRBD1 (6 bases). CDR1 is GTSNPN and CDR2 is SVGIG in the germline V gene (reference sequence). This CDR3 comprises 15 residues. V lost 2 bases to trimming and J lost 10 bases, with 21 bases between them.

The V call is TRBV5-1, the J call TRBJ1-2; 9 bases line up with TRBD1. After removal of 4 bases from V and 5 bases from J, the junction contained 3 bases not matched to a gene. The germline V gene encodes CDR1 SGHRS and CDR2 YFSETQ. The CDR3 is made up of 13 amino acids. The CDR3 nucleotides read TGCGCCAGCAGCAAGGGACAGGGATATGGCTACACCTTC. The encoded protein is CASSKGQGYGYTF.

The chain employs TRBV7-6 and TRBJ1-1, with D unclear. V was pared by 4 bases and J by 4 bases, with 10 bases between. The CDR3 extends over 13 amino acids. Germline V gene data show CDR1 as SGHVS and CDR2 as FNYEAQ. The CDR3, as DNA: TGTGCCAGCAGCTCCGAACTCGGCACTGAAGCTTTCTTT. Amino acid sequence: CASSSELGTEAFF.

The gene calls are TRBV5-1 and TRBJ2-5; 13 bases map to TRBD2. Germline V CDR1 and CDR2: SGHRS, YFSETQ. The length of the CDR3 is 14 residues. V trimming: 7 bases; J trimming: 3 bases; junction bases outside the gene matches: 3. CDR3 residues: CASGLAGAKETQYF. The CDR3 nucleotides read TGCGCCAGCGGACTAGCGGGAGCTAAAGAGACCCAGTACTTC.

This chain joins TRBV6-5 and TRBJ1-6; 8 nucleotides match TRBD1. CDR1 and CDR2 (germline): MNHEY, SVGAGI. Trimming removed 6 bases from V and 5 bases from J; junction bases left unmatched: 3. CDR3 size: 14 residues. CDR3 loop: CASRRGQDNSPLHF. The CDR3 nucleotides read TGTGCCAGCAGAAGGGGACAGGATAATTCACCCCTCCACTTT.

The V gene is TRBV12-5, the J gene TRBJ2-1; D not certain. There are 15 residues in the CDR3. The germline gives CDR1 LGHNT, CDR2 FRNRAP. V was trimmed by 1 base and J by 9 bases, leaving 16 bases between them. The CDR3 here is CASGLGSTPAGEQFF. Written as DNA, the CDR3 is TGTGCTAGTGGTTTGGGCTCTACTCCCGCCGGTGAGCAGTTCTTC.

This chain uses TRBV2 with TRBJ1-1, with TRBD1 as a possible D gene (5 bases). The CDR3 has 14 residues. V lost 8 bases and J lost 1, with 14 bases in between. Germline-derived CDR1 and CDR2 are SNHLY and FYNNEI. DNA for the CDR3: TGTGCCAGCCTAGTCGCGGGGCAGAACACTGAAGCTTTCTTT. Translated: CASLVAGQNTEAFF.

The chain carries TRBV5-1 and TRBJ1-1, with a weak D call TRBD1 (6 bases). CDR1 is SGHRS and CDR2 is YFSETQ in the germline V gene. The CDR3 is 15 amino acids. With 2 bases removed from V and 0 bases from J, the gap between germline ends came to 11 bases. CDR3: CASSFVAGVNTEAFF. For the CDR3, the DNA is TGCGCCAGCAGCTTCGTAGCAGGGGTGAACACTGAAGCTTTCTTT.

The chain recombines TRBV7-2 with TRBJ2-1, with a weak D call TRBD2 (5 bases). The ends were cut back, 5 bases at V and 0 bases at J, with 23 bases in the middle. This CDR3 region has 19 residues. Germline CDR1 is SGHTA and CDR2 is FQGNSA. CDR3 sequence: CASSETYIQRPTSYNEQFF. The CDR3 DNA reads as TGTGCCAGCAGCGAGACCTATATACAGCGGCCCACCTCCTACAATGAGCAGTTCTTC.

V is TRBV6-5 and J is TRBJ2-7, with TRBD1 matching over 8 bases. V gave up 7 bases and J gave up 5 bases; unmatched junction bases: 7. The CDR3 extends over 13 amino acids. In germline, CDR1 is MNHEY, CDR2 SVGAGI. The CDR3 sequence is CASKVAGGNEQYF. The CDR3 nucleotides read TGTGCCAGCAAGGTTGCAGGGGGCAACGAGCAGTACTTC.

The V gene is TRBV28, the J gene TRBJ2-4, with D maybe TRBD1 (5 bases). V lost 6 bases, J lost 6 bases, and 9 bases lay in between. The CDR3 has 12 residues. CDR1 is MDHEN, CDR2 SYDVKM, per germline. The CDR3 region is CASRDDRNIQYF. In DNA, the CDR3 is TGTGCCAGCAGGGATGACAGAAACATTCAGTACTTC. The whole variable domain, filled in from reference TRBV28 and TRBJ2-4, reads DVKVTQSSRYLVKRTGEKVFLECVQDMDHENMFWYRQDPGLGLRLIYFSYDVKMKEKGDIPEGYSVSREKKERFSLILESASTNQTSMYLCASRDDRNIQYFGAGTRLSVL.

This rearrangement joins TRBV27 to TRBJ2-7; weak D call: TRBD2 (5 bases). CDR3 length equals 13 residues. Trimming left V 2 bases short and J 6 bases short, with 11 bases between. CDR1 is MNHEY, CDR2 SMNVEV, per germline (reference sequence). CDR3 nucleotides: TGTGCCAGCAGTTTAAGGGCTAGCCCCGAGCAGTACTTC. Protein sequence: CASSLRASPEQYF.

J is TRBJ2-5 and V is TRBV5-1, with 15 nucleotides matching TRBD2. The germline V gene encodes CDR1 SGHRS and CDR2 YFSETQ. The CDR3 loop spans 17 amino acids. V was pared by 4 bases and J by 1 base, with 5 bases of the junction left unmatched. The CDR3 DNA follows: TGCGCCAGCAGCCTCGGACTAGCGGGAGGGATCCAAGAGACCCAGTACTTC. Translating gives CASSLGLAGGIQETQYF. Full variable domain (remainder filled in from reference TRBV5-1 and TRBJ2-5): KAGVTQTPRYLIKTRGQQVTLSCSPISGHRSVSWYQQTPGQGLQFLFEYFSETQRNKGNFPGRFSGRQFSNSRSEMNVSTLELGDSALYLCASSLGLAGGIQETQYFGPGTRLLVL.

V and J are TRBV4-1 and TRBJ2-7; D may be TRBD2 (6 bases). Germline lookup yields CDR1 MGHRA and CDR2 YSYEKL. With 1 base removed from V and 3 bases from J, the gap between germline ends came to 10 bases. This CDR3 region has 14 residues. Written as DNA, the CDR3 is TGCGCCAGCAGCCAAGTCCCTAGCGACTACGAGCAGTACTTC. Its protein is CASSQVPSDYEQYF.

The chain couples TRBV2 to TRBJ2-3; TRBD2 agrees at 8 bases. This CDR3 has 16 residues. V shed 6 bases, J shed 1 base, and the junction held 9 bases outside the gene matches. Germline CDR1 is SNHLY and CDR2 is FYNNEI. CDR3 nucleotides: TGTGCCAGCAGCGGTAAAAGAGCGGGGGGCACAGATACGCAGTATTTT. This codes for CASSGKRAGGTDTQYF.

CDR3 region: CASSYAGGRNEQFF. DNA for the CDR3: TGTGCCAGCAGTTATGCGGGAGGGAGGAATGAGCAGTTCTTC. The chain combines TRBV2 with TRBJ2-1; 9 nucleotides align to TRBD2. This CDR3 is 14 amino acids long. Germline assignment: CDR1 SNHLY and CDR2 FYNNEI. The J segment lost 7 bases and the V segment lost 5 bases, leaving 6 bases of the junction unmatched.

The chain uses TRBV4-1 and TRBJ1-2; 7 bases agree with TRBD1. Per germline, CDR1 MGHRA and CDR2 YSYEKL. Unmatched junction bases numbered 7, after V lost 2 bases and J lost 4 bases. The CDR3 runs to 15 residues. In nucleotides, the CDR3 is TGCGCCAGCAGCCAACCAGGGGGATCCGGCTATGGCTACACCTTC. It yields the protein CASSQPGGSGYGYTF.

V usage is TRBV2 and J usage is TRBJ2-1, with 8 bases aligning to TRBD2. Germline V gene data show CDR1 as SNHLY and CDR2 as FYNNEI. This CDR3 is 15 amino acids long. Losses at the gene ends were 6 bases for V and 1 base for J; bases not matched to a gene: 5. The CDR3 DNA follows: TGTGCCAGCAGGGGGACTAGGGGGTCCTACAATGAGCAGTTCTTC. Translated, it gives CASRGTRGSYNEQFF.

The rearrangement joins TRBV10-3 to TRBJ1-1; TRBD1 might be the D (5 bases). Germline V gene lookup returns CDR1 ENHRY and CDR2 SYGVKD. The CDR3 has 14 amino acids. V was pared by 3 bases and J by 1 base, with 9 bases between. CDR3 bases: TGTGCCATCAGTGATCGGGGGTCGAACACTGAAGCTTTCTTT. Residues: CAISDRGSNTEAFF.

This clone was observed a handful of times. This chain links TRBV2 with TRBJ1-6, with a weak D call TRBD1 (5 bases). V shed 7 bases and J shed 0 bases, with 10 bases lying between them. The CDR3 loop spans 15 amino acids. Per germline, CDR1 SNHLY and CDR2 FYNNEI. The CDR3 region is CASNRQSSYNSPLHF. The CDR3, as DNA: TGTGCCAGCAACCGACAGAGCTCCTATAATTCACCCCTCCACTTT.

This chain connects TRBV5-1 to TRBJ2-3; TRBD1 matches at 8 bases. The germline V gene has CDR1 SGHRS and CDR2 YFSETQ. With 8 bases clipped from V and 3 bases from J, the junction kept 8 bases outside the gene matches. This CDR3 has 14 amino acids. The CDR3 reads CASMGQEGTDTQYF. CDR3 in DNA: TGCGCCAGTATGGGACAGGAAGGTACAGATACGCAGTATTTT. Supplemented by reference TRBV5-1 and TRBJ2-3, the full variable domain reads KAGVTQTPRYLIKTRGQQVTLSCSPISGHRSVSWYQQTPGQGLQFLFEYFSETQRNKGNFPGRFSGRQFSNSRSEMNVSTLELGDSALYLCASMGQEGTDTQYFGPGTRLTVL.